The 11 T cell receptor beta chains presented below share a single source sample, sequenced in a study of CD8 T cells in Susac syndrome. RNA amounts of 0.5 to 1 ug underwent reverse transcription with random hexamers. MiXCR, run by TCRdb on the immunoSEQ multiplex PCR reads, gives a single entry per CDR3 protein. The table lists a few hundred thousand distinct CDR3 sequences, about 88% of them singletons. The specimen sequenced was CD8+ T cells from PBMCs. Receptors were obtained from a human donor with multiple sclerosis.

To note about this clonotype: Relative to the germline gene, one junction end is altered; a read error may explain this. The V call is TRBV29-1, the J call TRBJ2-5; 9 bases fit TRBD2. The CDR3 is made up of 13 amino acids. CDR1 is SQVTM and CDR2 is ANQGSEA in the germline V gene. The CDR3 coding sequence is TGCAGCGTCGAAGCTAGCGGGGAGGAGACCCAGTACTTC. Protein: CSVEASGEETQYF.

The genes are TRBV7-8 and TRBJ2-7; tentatively, D is TRBD1 or TRBD2 (5 bases each). CDR1 SGHVS and CDR2 FQNEAQ come from the germline V gene. The length of the CDR3 is 14 residues. The V gene lost 1 base and the J gene lost 2 bases, with 9 bases spanning the gap. The CDR3 nucleotides are TGTGCCAGCAGCTTAGTTCGGGGCCCCTACGAGCAGTACTTC. The encoded protein is CASSLVRGPYEQYF.

This chain uses TRBV10-3 with TRBJ2-3; perhaps TRBD1 as D (5 bases). This CDR3 has 17 amino acids. Germline V gives CDR1 ENHRY, CDR2 SYGVKD. Trimming took off 7 bases at V and 2 bases at J, with 22 bases between the two ends. CDR3 protein: CAIKGRIQGFFTDTQYF. CDR3 sequence (DNA): TGTGCCATCAAAGGACGGATCCAGGGTTTTTTCACAGATACGCAGTATTTT.

The rearrangement joins TRBV7-8 to TRBJ2-3; 10 bases fit TRBD2. This CDR3 has 20 amino acids. The germline V gene encodes CDR1 SGHVS and CDR2 FQNEAQ. Germline trimming cut 3 bases from V and 1 base from J; bases unmatched to any gene: 16. Here the CDR3 DNA reads TGTGCCAGCAGCTTCCCCTGGCTAGCGGGAGAAGATGAGGGCACAGATACGCAGTATTTT. It codes for CASSFPWLAGEDEGTDTQYF.

The gene calls are TRBV29-1 and TRBJ1-1, with D possibly TRBD1 on 5 matching bases. Looked up from germline, CDR1 is SQVTM and CDR2 is ANQGSEA. This CDR3 region has 14 residues. V lost 5 bases and J 1 base, leaving 14 bases between the germline ends. CDR3 residues: CSVSGGEENTEAFF. The CDR3 DNA reads TGCAGCGTTAGCGGGGGAGAGGAGAACACTGAAGCTTTCTTT.

The chain carries TRBV5-5 and TRBJ1-1; 9 bases are shared with TRBD1. This CDR3 region has 14 residues. V was clipped by 6 bases and J by 6 bases; unmatched bases: 9. CDR1 is SGHKS and CDR2 is YYEKEE in the germline V gene (reference sequence). The DNA for the CDR3 is TGTGCCAGCACTTTGGGACAGGGAGGTCCTGAAGCTTTCTTT. Protein sequence: CASTLGQGGPEAFF.

CDR3 nucleotides: TGTGCCAGCGGGACAAAAAAGAACACTGAAGCTTTCTTT. This translates into CASGTKKNTEAFF. The chain joins TRBV2 to TRBJ1-1; weak D call: TRBD1 (6 bases). The CDR3 covers 13 residues. Deletions cut 8 bases from V and 1 base from J, with 11 bases between. Germline values: CDR1 SNHLY, CDR2 FYNNEI. Combining the CDR3 with reference TRBV2 and TRBJ1-1 gives the whole variable domain EPEVTQTPSHQVTQMGQEVILRCVPISNHLYFYWYRQILGQKVEFLVSFYNNEISEKSEIFDDQFSVERPDGSNFTLKIRSTKLEDSAMYFCASGTKKNTEAFFGQGTRLTVV.

The CDR3 sequence: CAISESGQLGKAFF. The CDR3 DNA reads TGTGCCATCAGTGAGTCGGGACAGTTGGGGAAAGCTTTCTTT. V gene TRBV10-3 combines with J gene TRBJ1-1; 7 bases align to TRBD1. The CDR3 spans 14 residues. Germline lookup yields CDR1 ENHRY and CDR2 SYGVKD. Trimming took 0 bases from V and 9 from J; bases not matched to a gene: 7.

This sequence joins TRBV27 and TRBJ2-7, with TRBD1 matching 8 bases. The CDR3 sequence is 16 residues long. J lost 2 bases, V lost 3 bases, and 9 bases had no gene match. Germline values: CDR1 MNHEY, CDR2 SMNVEV (reference sequence). The CDR3 reads CASSFSTGARTYEQYF. CDR3 sequence (DNA): TGTGCCAGCAGTTTTTCGACAGGGGCCCGCACCTACGAGCAGTACTTC.

This sequence joins TRBV20-1 and TRBJ2-3; TRBD2 matches 14 bases. The CDR3 runs 15 residues. CDR1 and CDR2 (germline): DFQATT, SNEGSKA (reference sequence). The CDR3 loop reads CSGLFGLAGGDTQYF. In nucleotides, the CDR3 is TGCAGCGGTCTTTTTGGACTAGCGGGGGGAGATACGCAGTATTTT.

The CDR3 here is CASSGGLERNTQYF. DNA of the CDR3: TGTGCCAGCAGCGGTGGACTAGAGAGGAATACGCAGTATTTT. This rearrangement joins TRBV9 to TRBJ2-3; TRBD2 matches 7 bases. Looked up from germline, CDR1 is SGDLS and CDR2 is YYNGEE. With 3 bases clipped from V and 7 bases from J, the junction kept 8 bases outside the gene matches. CDR3 length: 14 residues.